This T cell receptor (beta chain) was identified during a study of T cell responses to AZD1222 COVID-19 vaccine. A single count supports this clone. Repertoires were generated with immunoSEQ multiplex PCR, while TCRdb's copy carries only in-frame clones and drops some. The table has about 150,000 clones, 80% to 90% seen once. V lost 1 base, J lost 4 bases, and 6 bases stayed unmatched. The germline gives CDR1 GTSNPN, CDR2 SVGIG (reference sequence). This CDR3 has 14 residues. The sequenced sample was peripheral blood, obtained on day 0 of AZD1222 vaccination. This TCR was sampled from an adult in good health. The chain joins TRBV30 to TRBJ1-2; 7 nucleotides line up with TRBD1. CDR3: CAWSGRRGPYGYTF. CDR3 in DNA: TGTGCCTGGAGTGGTCGTAGGGGGCCCTATGGCTACACCTTC. Supplemented by reference TRBV30 and TRBJ1-2, the full variable domain reads SQTIHQWPATLVQPVGSPLSLECTVEGTSNPNLYWYRQAAGRGLQLLFYSVGIGQISSEVPQNLSASRPQDRQFILSSKKLLLSDSGFYLCAWSGRRGPYGYTFGSGTRLTVV.